The present entry profiles one T cell receptor (beta chain) with its context. The data belong to a study of patients and donors after allogeneic stem cell transplantation. Germline V gives CDR1 KGHSH, CDR2 LQKENI. The V and J ends lost 5 bases and 4 bases respectively, with 9 bases between them. This CDR3 contains 13 residues. TCRdb re-called the RT-PCR reads through MiXCR, storing one row per CDR3 protein. This sample has over 150,000 distinct CDR3 sequences, with around 30% found just once. Sequenced input: blood, either unsorted or a sorted T cell fraction (not recorded which). The sequence came from a human donor who was either an allogeneic HSCT recipient or a stem cell or donor lymphocyte infusion donor (not recorded which). It is not recorded whose cells these are; they may come from a transplant donor. V usage is TRBV18 and J usage is TRBJ1-5, with TRBD1 as a possible D gene (5 bases). The CDR3 reads CASSSPGNQPQHF. CDR3 DNA sequence: TGTGCCAGCTCATCCCCAGGGAATCAGCCCCAGCATTTT.